What follows is one T cell receptor (beta chain) and its context. The table came from immunoSEQ multiplex PCR; TCRdb's copy has only in-frame clones and leaves some out. The sample includes roughly 380,000 clones, about nine tenths seen only once; the top ten take 3.5% to 4%. Germline loops: CDR1 SGDLS, CDR2 YYNGEE. Between the trimmed V and J ends, which lost 0 bases and 5 bases, there was a span of 9 bases. The CDR3 loop spans 13 amino acids. This record belongs to a study of blood T cell repertoires in COVID-19. The source material was peripheral blood. This chain connects TRBV9 to TRBJ2-7; D not certain. The receptor's source is a woman aged 55-70 years with COVID-19, enrolled during active disease. Here the CDR3 DNA reads TGTGCCAGCAGCGTAGGGTCAGTCCACGAGCAGTACTTC. Protein product: CASSVGSVHEQYF.